Presented here are 29 T cell receptor beta chains from one specimen sequenced in a study of T cells in Graves' hyperthyroidism and ophthalmopathy. Researchers took RNA transcripts and amplified the TCR beta CDR3 regions from them. HTBI primers drove first-round RT-PCR of the TCR CDR3. TCRdb processed the multiplex PCR reads anew with MiXCR; each CDR3 protein has one entry. The top ten hold approximately 12% of the sample, which has 600,000 or so distinct CDR3 sequences, around 13% seen once. The sample consisted of blood. The receptors stem from a woman between 50 and 59 years old with Graves' ophthalmopathy.

V gene TRBV20-1 combines with J gene TRBJ2-1, with TRBD2 matching 14 bases. This CDR3 is built from 15 residues. Losses at the gene ends were 4 bases for V and 10 bases for J; bases not matched to a gene: 9. Per germline, CDR1 DFQATT and CDR2 SNEGSKA (reference sequence). This CDR3 reads CSAINRLAGGHEQFF. In DNA, the CDR3 is TGCAGTGCTATAAACCGACTAGCGGGAGGGCACGAGCAGTTCTTC.

This clonotype was counted many times. The chain uses TRBV5-1 and TRBJ1-1; D uncertain. The V end was cut by 5 bases, the J end by 0 bases, with 14 bases between. The V gene's germline CDR1 is SGHRS and CDR2 YFSETQ. This CDR3 has 15 amino acids. This CDR3 reads CASRSLFAVNTEAFF. The CDR3 DNA is TGCGCCAGCAGAAGTTTGTTTGCGGTGAACACTGAAGCTTTCTTT.

The chain employs TRBV30 and TRBJ1-4; D gene ambiguous. V lost 1 base, J lost 8 bases, and 14 bases lay in between. CDR3 length equals 14 residues. From germline, CDR1 is GTSNPN and CDR2 SVGIG (reference sequence). CDR3 sequence reads: CAWSEGPGKEKLFF. As DNA, the CDR3 is TGTGCCTGGAGTGAAGGCCCGGGAAAAGAAAAACTGTTTTTT. Variable domain in full (rest from reference TRBV30 and TRBJ1-4): SQTIHQWPATLVQPVGSPLSLECTVEGTSNPNLYWYRQAAGRGLQLLFYSVGIGQISSEVPQNLSASRPQDRQFILSSKKLLLSDSGFYLCAWSEGPGKEKLFFGSGTQLSVL.

This clonotype was observed a few times. The chain combines TRBV4-1 with TRBJ2-7; tentatively, D is TRBD1 or TRBD2 (5 bases each). The CDR3 is 15 residues long. Germline V lookup: CDR1 MGHRA, CDR2 YSYEKL. The V end was cut by 1 base, the J end by 2 bases, with 12 bases between. CDR3 sequence: CASSQVPGRTYEQYF. For the CDR3, the DNA is TGCGCCAGCAGCCAAGTTCCGGGACGGACCTACGAGCAGTACTTC.

At least ten counts were recorded for this clonotype. The chain employs TRBV18 and TRBJ2-1, with 10 bases that match TRBD2. CDR1 KGHSH and CDR2 LQKENI come from the germline V gene. This CDR3 is built from 17 residues. The ends lost 0 bases at V and 0 bases at J; junction bases unmatched: 2. DNA for the CDR3: TGTGCCAGCTCACCACCATCTAGCGGGAGCTCCTACAATGAGCAGTTCTTC. Translating it yields CASSPPSSGSSYNEQFF.

This clonotype was observed a few times. This chain links TRBV9 with TRBJ2-1; maybe TRBD2 (5 bases). Between the trimmed V and J ends, which lost 2 bases and 3 bases, there was a span of 6 bases. Looked up from germline, CDR1 is SGDLS and CDR2 is YYNGEE. CDR3 length: 13 amino acids. For the CDR3, the DNA is TGTGCCAGCAGCGTCGGGATCTACAATGAGCAGTTCTTC. Its translation: CASSVGIYNEQFF.

Many counts were recorded for this clonotype. This chain joins TRBV12-3 or TRBV12-4 and TRBJ1-5; a weak D match, TRBD1 (6 bases). The CDR3 length is 17 residues. V was trimmed by 1 base and J by 0 bases, leaving 13 bases between them. The DNA of the CDR3 is TGTGCCAGCAGTTTAGAGGGGGGCGGGAATAGCAATCAGCCCCAGCATTTT. Translating gives CASSLEGGGNSNQPQHF.

This clonotype was observed many times. The genes are TRBV6-1 and TRBJ1-5, with 8 positions matching TRBD1. After removal of 6 bases from V and 5 bases from J, the junction contained 3 bases not matched to a gene. The CDR3 length is 13 residues. CDR1 is MNHNS, CDR2 SASEGT, per germline. In nucleotides, the CDR3 is TGTGCCAGCAGACGACAGGGGCATCAGCCCCAGCATTTT. Encoded protein: CASRRQGHQPQHF.

This clonotype was seen repeatedly, ten times or more. The chain links TRBV20-1 to TRBJ2-2; 8 positions match TRBD2. V dropped 5 bases and J dropped 7; count of bases not matched to a gene: 9. Germline V gives CDR1 DFQATT, CDR2 SNEGSKA (reference sequence). This CDR3 has 14 residues. The CDR3: CSAVTGGTVGELFF. The CDR3 DNA reads as TGCAGTGCTGTAACGGGGGGGACGGTCGGGGAGCTGTTTTTT.

V gene TRBV7-9 combines with J gene TRBJ1-3, with a tentative D call TRBD1 (6 bases). V was pared by 8 bases and J by 0 bases, with 20 bases between. This CDR3 is built from 17 residues. Germline V gene lookup returns CDR1 SEHNR and CDR2 FQNEAQ (reference sequence). In DNA form, the CDR3 reads TGTGCCAGCCGAGGGTTGCGGACAGTCTCCTCTGGAAACACCATATATTTT. This gives the protein CASRGLRTVSSGNTIYF. Supplemented by reference TRBV7-9 and TRBJ1-3, the full variable domain reads DTGVSQNPRHKITKRGQNVTFRCDPISEHNRLYWYRQTLGQGPEFLTYFQNEAQLEKSRLLSDRFSAERPKGSFSTLEIQRTEQGDSAMYLCASRGLRTVSSGNTIYFGEGSWLTVV.

This clonotype has a count of ten or more. The chain is built from TRBV2 and TRBJ2-2; D may match TRBD1 or TRBD2 (6 bases each). CDR1 is SNHLY, CDR2 FYNNEI, per germline. The CDR3 sequence is 15 residues long. Trimming cost V 4 bases and J 2 bases, with 11 bases left between them. CDR3 sequence (DNA): TGTGCCAGCAGTGTGAGGGGGGTTAACACCGGGGAGCTGTTTTTT. Protein product: CASSVRGVNTGELFF.

This clonotype was seen many times. This sequence joins TRBV20-1 and TRBJ2-6; D unresolved. The V and J ends lost 5 bases and 4 bases respectively, with 9 bases between them. CDR3 length: 13 amino acids. Germline loops: CDR1 DFQATT, CDR2 SNEGSKA (reference sequence). The CDR3 DNA sequence: TGCAGTGCTGACGCTTACGGGGCCAACGTCCTGACTTTC. As protein: CSADAYGANVLTF.

This clonotype has a count of ten or more. The gene calls are TRBV19 and TRBJ1-2, with TRBD1 as a possible D gene (6 bases). Germline V gene data show CDR1 as LNHDA and CDR2 as SQIVND (reference sequence). Between the trimmed V and J ends, which lost 5 bases and 4 bases, there was a span of 17 bases. CDR3 length: 15 amino acids. Here the CDR3 DNA reads TGTGCCAGTAGTGCGCCTGGGGGGCTAGGCTATGGCTACACCTTC. Encoded protein: CASSAPGGLGYGYTF.

This clonotype was recorded at least ten times. The genes are TRBV7-8 and TRBJ2-3; D gene uncertain. The ends were cut back, 0 bases at V and 4 bases at J, with 14 bases in the middle. Germline V CDR1 and CDR2: SGHVS, FQNEAQ. The CDR3 spans 16 residues. The CDR3 reads CASSLAGQRMSDTQYF. CDR3 DNA sequence: TGTGCCAGCAGCTTAGCAGGGCAGAGGATGTCAGATACGCAGTATTTT.

Concerning this clonotype itself: This may come from a read error, since a much larger clone is one base off. This chain connects TRBV20-1 to TRBJ2-1; D ambiguous. CDR1 is DFQATT, CDR2 SNEGSKA, per germline (reference sequence). The CDR3 loop spans 14 amino acids. The CDR3 protein is CSARFPFSYNEQLF. The CDR3 coding sequence is TGCAGTGCTAGATTCCCGTTTAGCTACAATGAGCAGCTCTTC.

This clonotype was seen only a few times. V is TRBV11-1 and J is TRBJ1-3; TRBD1 might be the D (5 bases). The CDR3 covers 13 residues. V was clipped by 5 bases and J by 0 bases, with 5 bases between them. Germline assignment: CDR1 SGHAT and CDR2 FQDESV (reference sequence). The CDR3 spells CASSGTSGNTIYF. The CDR3 DNA sequence: TGTGCCAGCAGCGGGACCTCTGGAAACACCATATATTTT.

This clonotype was observed many times. The chain employs TRBV5-1 and TRBJ2-3; TRBD1 matches 8 bases. Germline CDR1 SGHRS, CDR2 YFSETQ. With 1 base clipped from V and 2 bases from J, the junction kept 3 bases outside the gene matches. The CDR3 totals 15 residues. CDR3 bases: TGCGCCAGCAGCTTGATGGGACAGGTCACAGATACGCAGTATTTT. It translates to CASSLMGQVTDTQYF.

The rearrangement uses TRBV7-2 and TRBJ2-3; a weak D match, TRBD2 (5 bases). The germline CDR1 and CDR2 sequences are SGHTA and FQGNSA. The CDR3 runs 13 residues. V lost 1 base and J lost 5, with 7 bases in between. CDR3 nucleotides: TGTGCCAGCAGCTTAGTAGGACTAGATACGCAGTATTTT. Translating gives CASSLVGLDTQYF.

The rearrangement uses TRBV12-3 or TRBV12-4 and TRBJ1-2; perhaps TRBD1 as D (5 bases). The length of the CDR3 is 14 residues. The germline V and J ends were trimmed by 5 bases and 0 bases, with 10 bases remaining between them. DNA for the CDR3: TGTGCCAGCAGTGGGGGGTTAGCTAACTATGGCTACACCTTC. Translated: CASSGGLANYGYTF.

This clonotype was seen at least ten times. This chain connects TRBV5-1 to TRBJ2-7; 8 bases fit TRBD1. The V and J ends lost 6 bases and 4 bases, in that order; junction bases with no gene match: 9. Per the germline V gene, CDR1 is SGHRS and CDR2 is YFSETQ. The CDR3 contains 14 residues. The CDR3 spells CASNPPGQEYEQYF. CDR3 DNA: TGCGCCAGCAACCCACCGGGACAGGAATACGAGCAGTACTTC.

The chain combines TRBV19 with TRBJ1-4, with 7 bases matching TRBD1. Germline V CDR1 and CDR2: LNHDA, SQIVND (reference sequence). The J segment lost 3 bases and the V segment lost 6 bases, leaving 7 bases of the junction unmatched. The CDR3 length is 15 residues. This CDR3 is CASRAGQAANEKLFF. CDR3 nucleotide sequence: TGTGCCAGTAGGGCCGGACAGGCAGCTAATGAAAAACTGTTTTTT. Based on the CDR3 plus reference TRBV19 and TRBJ1-4, the full variable domain is DGGITQSPKYLFRKEGQNVTLSCEQNLNHDAMYWYRQDPGQGLRLIYYSQIVNDFQKGDIAEGYSVSREKKESFPLTVTSAQKNPTAFYLCASRAGQAANEKLFFGSGTQLSVL.

This clonotype was seen more than once but under ten times. The V and J genes are TRBV6-2 or TRBV6-3 and TRBJ1-2; tentatively, D is TRBD1 (5 bases). The V gene lost 2 bases and the J gene lost 7 bases, with 20 bases spanning the gap. CDR1 and CDR2 (germline): MNHEY, SVGEGT. The CDR3 sequence is 16 residues long. The CDR3 loop reads CASSYESGHAFPGYTF. The CDR3 nucleotides are TGTGCCAGCAGTTACGAGTCCGGACACGCTTTCCCTGGCTACACCTTC.

V usage is TRBV11-3 and J usage is TRBJ2-3, with D maybe TRBD2 (6 bases). The CDR3 runs 13 residues. V was trimmed by 5 bases and J by 2 bases, leaving 8 bases between them. The germline V gene encodes CDR1 SGHNT and CDR2 YENEEA. This chain's CDR3 is CASSGRTTDTQYF. CDR3 coding DNA: TGTGCCAGCAGCGGGAGGACCACAGATACGCAGTATTTT. Supplemented by reference TRBV11-3 and TRBJ2-3, the full variable domain reads EAGVVQSPRYKIIEKKQPVAFWCNPISGHNTLYWYLQNLGQGPELLIRYENEEAVDDSQLPKDRFSAERLKGVDSTLKIQPAELGDSAVYLCASSGRTTDTQYFGPGTRLTVL.

This clonotype was recorded a few times. V usage is TRBV27 and J usage is TRBJ2-7; no clear D. CDR1 is MNHEY and CDR2 is SMNVEV in the germline V gene (reference sequence). This CDR3 spans 16 amino acids. Trimming stripped 7 bases from V and 2 bases from J, with 21 bases between. Here the CDR3 DNA reads TGTGCCAGCATTTCCAAGATAGACTCGCGACCCTACGAGCAGTACTTC. It specifies CASISKIDSRPYEQYF.

In this sample, this clonotype turned up many times. V gene TRBV6-2 or TRBV6-3 combines with J gene TRBJ2-7; 7 bases map to TRBD2. The V and J ends lost 6 bases and 2 bases, in that order; junction bases with no gene match: 13. The CDR3 contains 16 residues. Germline CDR1 reads MNHEY; CDR2 reads SVGEGT. In DNA form, the CDR3 reads TGTGCCAGCAGCCTTACAACCGGGACTACTCCCTACGAGCAGTACTTC. Residues: CASSLTTGTTPYEQYF.

This clonotype was found many times. The CDR3 DNA sequence: TGTGCCAGCAGTTACGGGACTAGCGGTTCTACCGGGGAGCTGTTTTTT. The encoded protein is CASSYGTSGSTGELFF. V is TRBV6-5 and J is TRBJ2-2, with TRBD2 matching over 11 bases. CDR3 length: 16 amino acids. Unmatched junction bases numbered 4, after V lost 2 bases and J lost 5 bases. CDR1 and CDR2 from the germline V gene are MNHEY and SVGAGI.

This clonotype was detected ten times or more. V is TRBV5-6 and J is TRBJ1-1; 11 positions match TRBD1. The CDR3 extends over 15 amino acids. The germline gives CDR1 SGHDT, CDR2 YYEEEE. V trimming: 2 bases; J trimming: 5 bases; junction bases outside the gene matches: 5. CDR3 amino acids: CASSLIGQGATEAFF. The CDR3, as DNA: TGTGCCAGCAGCTTAATAGGACAGGGGGCGACTGAAGCTTTCTTT.

There are many counts of this clonotype. This chain connects TRBV7-3 to TRBJ2-1; no definite D call. In germline, CDR1 is SGHTA, CDR2 FQGTGA. V lost 5 bases and J 3 bases, leaving 8 bases between the germline ends. The CDR3 consists of 13 residues. CDR3 bases: TGTGCCAGCAGCCAGTCAGTCTACAATGAGCAGTTCTTC. This sequence encodes CASSQSVYNEQFF.

J is TRBJ2-2 and V is TRBV7-9, with 7 positions matching TRBD2. The CDR3 sequence is 13 residues long. The germline V gene encodes CDR1 SEHNR and CDR2 FQNEAQ (reference sequence). Trimming at V came to 4 bases and at J to 16 bases, leaving 12 bases not matched to a gene. The CDR3 protein is CASSSLSGREGFF. CDR3 bases: TGTGCCAGCAGCTCGCTGAGCGGAAGGGAGGGGTTTTTT.